Reported below is one T cell receptor (beta chain). The CDR3 has 16 residues. This sample is part of a study of T cell responses to AZD1222 COVID-19 vaccine. The protocol was immunoSEQ multiplex PCR, while the TCRdb copy is restricted to in-frame clones and leaves out a portion. Of 150,000 to 200,000 clones in the sample, roughly 94% were seen once. This clonotype was sampled from an adult who received the AZD1222 COVID-19 vaccine. This chain links TRBV21-1 with TRBJ1-4. TRBV21-1 is noted as a pseudogene. The sequences come from peripheral blood, collected 28 days after the second AZD1222 dose. The CDR3 region is CASSKSGLGRHEKLFF. The CDR3 nucleotides read TGTGCCAGCAGCAAATCTGGACTCGGCAGGCATGAAAAACTGTTTTTT.